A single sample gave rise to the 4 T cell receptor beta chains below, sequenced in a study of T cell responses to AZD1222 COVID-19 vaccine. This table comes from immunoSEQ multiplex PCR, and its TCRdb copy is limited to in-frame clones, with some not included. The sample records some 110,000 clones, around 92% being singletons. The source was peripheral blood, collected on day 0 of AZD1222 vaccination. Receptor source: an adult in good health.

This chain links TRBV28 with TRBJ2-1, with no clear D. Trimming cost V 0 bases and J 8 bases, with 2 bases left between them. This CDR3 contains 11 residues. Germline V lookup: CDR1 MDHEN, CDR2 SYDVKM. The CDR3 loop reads CASSLWDEQFF. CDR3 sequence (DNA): TGTGCCAGCAGTTTATGGGATGAGCAGTTCTTC.

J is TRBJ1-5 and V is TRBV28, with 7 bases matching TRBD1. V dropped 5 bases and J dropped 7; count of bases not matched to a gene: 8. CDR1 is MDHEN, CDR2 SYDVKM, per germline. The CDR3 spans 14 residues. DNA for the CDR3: TGTGCCAGCAGTCAGGGGGGTTCGAGGCAGCCCCAGCATTTT. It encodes CASSQGGSRQPQHF.

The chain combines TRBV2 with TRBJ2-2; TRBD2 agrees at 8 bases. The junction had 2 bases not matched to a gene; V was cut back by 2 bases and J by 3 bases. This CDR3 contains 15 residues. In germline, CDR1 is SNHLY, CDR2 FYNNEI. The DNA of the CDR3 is TGTGCCAGCAGTGAAATTAGCGGGGACACCGGGGAGCTGTTTTTT. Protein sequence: CASSEISGDTGELFF. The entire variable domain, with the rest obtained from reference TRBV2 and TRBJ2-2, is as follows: EPEVTQTPSHQVTQMGQEVILRCVPISNHLYFYWYRQILGQKVEFLVSFYNNEISEKSEIFDDQFSVERPDGSNFTLKIRSTKLEDSAMYFCASSEISGDTGELFFGEGSRLTVL.

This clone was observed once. In DNA form, the CDR3 reads TGTGCCAGCAGCCCCCGACTAGCGGGGGACGAGCAGTACTTC. This codes for CASSPRLAGDEQYF. V and J are TRBV5-4 and TRBJ2-7; TRBD2 aligns across 12 bases. Trimming removed 4 bases from V and 5 bases from J; junction bases left unmatched: 4. In germline, CDR1 is SGHNT, CDR2 YYREEE (reference sequence). The CDR3 has 14 residues.